Reported below is one T cell receptor beta chain. It lacks a known antigen. Base quality data are lacking; no much larger clone is found one base away. These data come from a study of CD8 T cells in Susac syndrome (dated by TCRdb to 2018 to 2020). Some background on the complete study: The study used repertoire sequencing to test whether antigen drove CD8+ T cell activation and differentiation in Susac syndrome. Here is what the overall study found, with its caveats: The number of individuals in the TCR sequencing and HLA analysis was recognized as being relatively small.

RNA was extracted with the RNeasy kit and roughly 0.45 to 1 ug was reverse transcribed using random hexamers. TCR beta CDR3 regions were amplified with the immunoSEQ multiplex PCR assay covering 54 Vbeta and 13 Jbeta segments. PCR amplification bias was corrected using a synthetic template baseline for primer optimization and computational correction. In the source study's methods: Reads were assigned to V, D and J genes according to IMGT and analyzed in immunoSEQ Analyzer, with only productive sequences retained. To calculate clonality, Shannon entropy was normalized by log2 of the number of productive unique sequences and then subtracted from one. Public and private clones were assessed among the 100 most prevalent clones of each patient and control. Clones were defined as Susac-specific when absent from the healthy and MS cohorts, from roughly 1,100 published viral clones and from other ImmuneACCESS disease sequences. TCRdb reran the public reads through fastp at Q25 and MiXCR, keeping productive beta chains. Identical CDR3 proteins give one entry, which carries the most common genes and DNA. These V and J calls originate from TCRdb's pipeline instead of the authors' own analysis. A total of more than 95,000 distinct CDR3 sequences appear in this sample, 85% to 95% of them only once. The top ten clones comprise 0.093% of the sample.

Peripheral blood CD8+ and CD4+ T cells from healthy donors, Susac syndrome patients and multiple sclerosis patients were profiled by high-throughput TCR beta sequencing. The multiple sclerosis controls were treatment-naive patients who had stable or active relapsing-remitting disease and met the revised McDonald criteria. CD8+ TEMRA cells were enriched by FACS, while bulk CD8+ and CD4+ T cells were purified by magnetic negative isolation. Blood was drawn into EDTA tubes, processed within 24 hours, and PBMCs were isolated by density gradient centrifugation. PBMCs intended for TCR sequencing were frozen in liquid nitrogen and were later thawed in a 37 degrees C water bath. A purity of at least 90% was achieved for sorted or isolated CD4+, CD8+ and CD8+ TEMRA cells. The CDR3 goes from the cysteine to the phenylalanine over 14 residues. Of the read, only the CDR3 DNA is kept; its 42 bases are in frame from base 1. V and J lose 7 bases and 8 bases, and a span of 17 bases separates them. As encoded in the germline V gene, CDR1 is SGHVS while CDR2 is FQNEAQ.

This receptor was obtained from a human donor with multiple sclerosis. This chain is built from TRBV7-8 and TRBJ1-4, with the D gene call left open. The sample taken for sequencing was CD4+ T cells from PBMCs. The nucleotides are TGTGCCAGCACCAAGGCCCTCGGAGCCGAAAAACTGTTTTTT. This encodes CASTKALGAEKLFF.